This T cell receptor (beta chain) stems from a study of blood T cells in healthy people across ages (dated by TCRdb to between 2014 and 2017). General notes on the study: In model experiments, template switching captured roughly one uniquely barcoded TCR beta cDNA molecule for every two T cells. Using the same blood draw, the study looked at two additional independent replicas of 1 million unique cDNA reads for two donors, one aged 18 to 30 and the other aged 80 or older. Donors were grouped into four age groups: young (average 16 years), middle-aged (less than 40), aged (about 59) and long-lived (about 89). Age-related changes in TCR beta repertoire diversity were measured in the study by deep sequencing normalized with unique cDNA molecular identifiers. Donors of different ages were randomly distributed across sequencing lanes to avoid experimental bias. What the authors observed across the whole study: Compared with the aged group, the long-lived group had more naive CD4+ T cells, fewer expanded clones and increased TCR diversity, a pattern suggesting age selection. The CMV infection status of donors was not known, potentially confounding age-related changes in expanded clonotypes. Because profiling used bulk unsorted PBMCs, naive and antigen-experienced compartments could not be compared conclusively. As age increased, observed TCR beta diversity per million T cells dropped in a roughly linear way, and a significant reduction was already evident by age roughly 36. Estimates of total diversity based on one million sequenced T cells were considered lower bounds and underestimates. There was a strong correlation between observed TCR beta diversity and the percentage of naive T cells measured by flow cytometry.

V ends up 6 bases short and J 7 bases short, with an unmatched junction base count of 5. The CDR3 measures 11 amino acids from cysteine to phenylalanine. The kept DNA is CDR3 alone, 33 bases in frame from the first base. Reading the germline V gene (reference sequence) gives CDR1 DFQATT and CDR2 SNEGSKA. With respect to this clonotype: Its target antigen remains unknown. The record has no base qualities; no much larger clone is one base away.

Library creation used 5' RACE. The instrument given in TCRdb is Illumina HiSeq 2500. The second PCR ran for roughly 7 to 11 cycles and used a J-beta primer mix along with a sample-barcoded 5' primer. Each TCR beta cDNA molecule received a unique molecular identifier from a template-switch 5' adaptor carrying 12 random nucleotides. At least 2.5 million CDR3-containing paired-end reads were obtained from each sample. The Mint cDNA synthesis kit, primed by a TRBC-specific oligonucleotide, was used to synthesize first-strand cDNA from all RNA. After uracil-DNA glycosylase treatment, a first 18-cycle PCR used universal primers M1SS and BC2_uni_R on all cDNA. The study's own analysis went as follows. For normalization, 1 million high-quality reads were randomly selected from each sample, with every read carrying a distinct molecular identifier. Reads sharing molecular identifiers were discarded rather than binned into consensus sequences. MiTCR, set to a Q25 quality threshold and the strictest error-elimination algorithm, was used for CDR3 identification, clonotype clustering and error correction. A nonparametric unseen species model with Euler transformation was used to estimate lower-bound total TCR beta diversity. Starting from the raw public reads, TCRdb applied fastp trimming at Q25, assembled clones with MiXCR and retained in-frame beta chains. CDR3 protein duplicates are merged, each entry listing the most common genes and DNA. The V and J calls and clone size come from TCRdb's table, not from the authors' own analysis. The table for this sample lists 700,000 to 850,000 distinct CDR3 sequences; 30% to 45% of them were counted only once. The ten largest account for approximately 12% of the sample.

The approximately 39 donors, aged about 6 to 90 years, were systemically healthy Caucasian individuals from Russia. Ten milliliters of peripheral blood were collected from each donor into EDTA-treated Vacutainer tubes. Ficoll-Paque density-gradient centrifugation was used to isolate PBMCs, with at least 6.5 million per sample. Total RNA, at least 6 micrograms per sample, was extracted from PBMCs with Trizol reagent. The percentages of naive CD45RAhigh/CD27high T cells were determined by flow cytometry on a PBMC aliquot from every donor. Sequences were obtained from blood. The V gene is TRBV20-1 and the J gene is TRBJ1-1, and TRBD1 matches 7 of the central bases. The sequence came from a man aged 18 to 29 in good health. The bases read TGCAGTGCCCTGGGACAGAGTGAAGCTTTCTTT. This gives the protein CSALGQSEAFF.